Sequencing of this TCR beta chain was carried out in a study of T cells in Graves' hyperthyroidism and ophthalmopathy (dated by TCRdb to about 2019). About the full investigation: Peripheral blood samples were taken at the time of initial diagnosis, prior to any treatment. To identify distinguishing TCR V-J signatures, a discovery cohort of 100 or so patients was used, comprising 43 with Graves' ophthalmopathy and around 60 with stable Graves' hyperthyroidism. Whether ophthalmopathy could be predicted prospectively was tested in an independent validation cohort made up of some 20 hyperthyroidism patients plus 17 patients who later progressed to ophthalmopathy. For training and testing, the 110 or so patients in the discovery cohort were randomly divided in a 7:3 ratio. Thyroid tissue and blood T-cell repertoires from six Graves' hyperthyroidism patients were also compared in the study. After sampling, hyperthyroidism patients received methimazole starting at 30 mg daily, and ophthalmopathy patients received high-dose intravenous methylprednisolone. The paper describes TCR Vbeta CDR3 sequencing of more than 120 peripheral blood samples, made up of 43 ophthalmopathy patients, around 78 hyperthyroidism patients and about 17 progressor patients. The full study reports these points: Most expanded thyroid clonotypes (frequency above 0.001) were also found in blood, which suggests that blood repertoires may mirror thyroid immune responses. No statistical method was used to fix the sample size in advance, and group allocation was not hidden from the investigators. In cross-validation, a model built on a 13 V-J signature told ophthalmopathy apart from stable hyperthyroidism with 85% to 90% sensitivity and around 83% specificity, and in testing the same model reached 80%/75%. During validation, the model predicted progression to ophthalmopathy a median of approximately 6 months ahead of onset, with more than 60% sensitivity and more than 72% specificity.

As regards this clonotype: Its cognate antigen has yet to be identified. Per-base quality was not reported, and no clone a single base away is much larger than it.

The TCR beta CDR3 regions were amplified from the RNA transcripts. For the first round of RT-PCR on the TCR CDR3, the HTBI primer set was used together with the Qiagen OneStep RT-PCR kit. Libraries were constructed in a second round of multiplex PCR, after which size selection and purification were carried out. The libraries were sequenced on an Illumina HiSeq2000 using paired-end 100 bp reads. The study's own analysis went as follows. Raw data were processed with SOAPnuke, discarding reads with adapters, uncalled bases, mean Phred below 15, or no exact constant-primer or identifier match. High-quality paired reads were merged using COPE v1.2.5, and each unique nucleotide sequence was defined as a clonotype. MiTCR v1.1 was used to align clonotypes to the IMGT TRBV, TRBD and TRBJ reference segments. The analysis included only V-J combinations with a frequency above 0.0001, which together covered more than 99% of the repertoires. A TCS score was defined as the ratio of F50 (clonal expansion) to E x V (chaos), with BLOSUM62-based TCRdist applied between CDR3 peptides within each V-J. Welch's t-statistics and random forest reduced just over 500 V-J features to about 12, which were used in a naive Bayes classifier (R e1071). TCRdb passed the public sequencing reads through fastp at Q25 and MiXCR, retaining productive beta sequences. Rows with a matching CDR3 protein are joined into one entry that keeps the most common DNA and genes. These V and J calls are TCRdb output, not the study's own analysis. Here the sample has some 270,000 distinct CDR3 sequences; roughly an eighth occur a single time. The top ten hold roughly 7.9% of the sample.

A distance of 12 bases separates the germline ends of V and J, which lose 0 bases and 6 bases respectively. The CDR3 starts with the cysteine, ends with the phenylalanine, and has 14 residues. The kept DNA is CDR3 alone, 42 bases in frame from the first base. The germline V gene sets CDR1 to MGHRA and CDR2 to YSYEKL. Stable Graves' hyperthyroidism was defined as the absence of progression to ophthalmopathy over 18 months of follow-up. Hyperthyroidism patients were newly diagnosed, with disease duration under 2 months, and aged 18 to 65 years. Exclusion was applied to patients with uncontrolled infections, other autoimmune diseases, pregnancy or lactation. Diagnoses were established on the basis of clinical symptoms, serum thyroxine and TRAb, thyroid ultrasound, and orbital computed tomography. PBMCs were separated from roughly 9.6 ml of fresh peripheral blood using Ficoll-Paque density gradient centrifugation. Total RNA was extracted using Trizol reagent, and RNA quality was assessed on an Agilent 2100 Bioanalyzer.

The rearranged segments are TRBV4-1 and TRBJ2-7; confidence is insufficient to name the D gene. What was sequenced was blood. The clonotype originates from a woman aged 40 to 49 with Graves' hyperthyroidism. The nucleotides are TGCGCCAGCAGCCAAGAGCAAGGGCTAGGCGAGCAGTACTTC. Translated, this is CASSQEQGLGEQYF.